These T cell receptor beta chains were read from a single sample in a study of shared clonotypes between healthy human individuals. TCRdb keeps only in-frame clones here, not all; method: immunoSEQ multiplex PCR. The repertoire holds a few million clones, with roughly nine tenths as singletons. Sequencing was carried out using naive CD4+ T cells sorted from blood. The receptors stem from a man in his late teens or twenties in good health. The CDR3 runs from the conserved cysteine through the conserved F or W.

>TRBV25-1|TRBJ2-3
CASSESQGHGTDTQYF
>TRBV28|TRBJ1-6
CASSQDRAILNSPLHF
>TRBV29-1|TRBJ1-5
CSARTSNQPQHF
>TRBV6-1|TRBJ2-3
CASSIAGGSTDTQYF
>TRBV5-1|TRBJ2-7
CASSLALQGGSYEQYF
>TRBV2|TRBJ2-6
CASNFGGPSSGANVLTF
>TRBV6-5|TRBJ2-7
CASRWAGGNEQYF
>TRBV9|TRBJ2-1
CASNQGGYNEQFF
>TRBV11-2|TRBJ2-1
CASSPGLAGRYNEQFF
>TRBV5-1|TRBJ1-1
CASSLFGGSGTEAFF
>TRBV16|TRBJ1-4
CASSQSKRATNEKLFF
>TRBV5-4|TRBJ2-4
CASSPSQTVAKNIQYF
>TRBV6-5|TRBJ1-5
CASSRSVGGQPQHF
>TRBV30|TRBJ1-4
CAWSVLLFNEKLFF
>TRBV7-8|TRBJ1-1
CASSFILGAEAFF
>TRBV7-6|TRBJ2-7
CASSLAGNLGEQYF
>TRBV6-5|TRBJ2-7
CASRMGFGSSYEQYF
>TRBV30|TRBJ2-7
CAWSPTSGRYEQYF
>TRBV5-1|TRBJ2-7
CASSPGTGGPYEQYF
>TRBV6-5|TRBJ1-2
CASRGGQGECYTF
>TRBV2|TRBJ1-4
CASSESPLGREKLFF
>TRBV19|TRBJ2-5
CASSRPEAGQETQYF
>TRBV6-1|TRBJ2-1
CASSTGLAGDDEQFF
>TRBV2|TRBJ1-5
CASSSGERGSQPQHF
>TRBV18|TRBJ1-4
CASSPRPTLDGGGNEKLFF
>TRBV30|TRBJ2-3
CAWSSGPLFTDTQYF
>TRBV6-1|TRBJ2-1
CASRVRVSPSEQFF
>TRBV19|TRBJ2-2
CASSRTGDTGELFF